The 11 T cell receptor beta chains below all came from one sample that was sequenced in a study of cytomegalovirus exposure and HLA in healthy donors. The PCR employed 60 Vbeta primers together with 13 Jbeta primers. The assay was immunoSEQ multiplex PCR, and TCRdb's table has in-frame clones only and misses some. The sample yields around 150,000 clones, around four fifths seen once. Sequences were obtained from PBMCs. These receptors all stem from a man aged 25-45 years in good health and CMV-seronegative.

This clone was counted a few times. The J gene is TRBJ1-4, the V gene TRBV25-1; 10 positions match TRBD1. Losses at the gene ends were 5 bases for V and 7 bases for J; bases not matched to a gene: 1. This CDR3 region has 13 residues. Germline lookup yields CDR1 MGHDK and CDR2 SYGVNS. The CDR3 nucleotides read TGTGCCAGCAGTAGGACAGGGGGTGAAAAACTGTTTTTT. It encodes CASSRTGGEKLFF.

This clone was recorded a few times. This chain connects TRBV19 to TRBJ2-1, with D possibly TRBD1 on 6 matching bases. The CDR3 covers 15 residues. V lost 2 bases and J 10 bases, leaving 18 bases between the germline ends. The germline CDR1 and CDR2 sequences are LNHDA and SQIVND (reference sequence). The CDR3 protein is CASSIFSLEGQEQFF. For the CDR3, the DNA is TGTGCCAGTAGTATATTTTCTCTTGAGGGACAAGAGCAGTTCTTC.

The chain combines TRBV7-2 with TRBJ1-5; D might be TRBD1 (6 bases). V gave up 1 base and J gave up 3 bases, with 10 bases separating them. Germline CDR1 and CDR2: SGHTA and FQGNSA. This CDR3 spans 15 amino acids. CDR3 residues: CASSLVSGVNQPQHF. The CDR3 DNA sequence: TGTGCCAGCAGCTTAGTATCAGGGGTCAATCAGCCCCAGCATTTT.

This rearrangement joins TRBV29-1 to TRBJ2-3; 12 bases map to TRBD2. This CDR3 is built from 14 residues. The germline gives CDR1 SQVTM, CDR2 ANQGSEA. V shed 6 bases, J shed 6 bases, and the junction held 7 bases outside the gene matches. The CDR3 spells CSVLTSGSTDTQYF. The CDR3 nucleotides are TGCAGCGTATTGACTAGCGGGAGTACGGATACGCAGTATTTT.

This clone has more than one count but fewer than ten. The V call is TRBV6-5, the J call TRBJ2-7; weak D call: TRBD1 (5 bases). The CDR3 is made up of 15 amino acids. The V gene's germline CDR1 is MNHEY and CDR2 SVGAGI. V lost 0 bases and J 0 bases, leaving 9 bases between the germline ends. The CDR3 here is CASSYSIDSSYEQYF. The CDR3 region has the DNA TGTGCCAGCAGTTACTCGATTGACAGCTCCTACGAGCAGTACTTC.

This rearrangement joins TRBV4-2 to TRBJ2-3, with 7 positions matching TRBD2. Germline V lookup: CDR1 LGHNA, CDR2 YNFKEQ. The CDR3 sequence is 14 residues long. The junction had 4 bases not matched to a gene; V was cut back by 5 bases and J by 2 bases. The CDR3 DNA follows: TGTGCCAGCAGCTCGGGGGGAGACACAGATACGCAGTATTTT. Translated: CASSSGGDTDTQYF.

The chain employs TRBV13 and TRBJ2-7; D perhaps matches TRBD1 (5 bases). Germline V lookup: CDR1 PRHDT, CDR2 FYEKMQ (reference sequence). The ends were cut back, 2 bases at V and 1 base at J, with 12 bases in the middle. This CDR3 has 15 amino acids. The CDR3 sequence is CASSLQQALSYEQYF. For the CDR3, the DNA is TGTGCCAGCAGCTTACAACAGGCCCTATCCTACGAGCAGTACTTC.

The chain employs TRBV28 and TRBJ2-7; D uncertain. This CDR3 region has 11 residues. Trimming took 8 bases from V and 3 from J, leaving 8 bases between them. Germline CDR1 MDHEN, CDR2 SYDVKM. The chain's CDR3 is CASRLYYEQYF. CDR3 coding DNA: TGTGCCAGCCGGTTGTACTACGAGCAGTACTTC.

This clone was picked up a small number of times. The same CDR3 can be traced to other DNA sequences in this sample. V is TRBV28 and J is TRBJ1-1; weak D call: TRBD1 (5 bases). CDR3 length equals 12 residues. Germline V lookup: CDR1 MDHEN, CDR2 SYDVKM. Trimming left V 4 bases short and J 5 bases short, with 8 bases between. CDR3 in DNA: TGTGCCAGCAGTTGGGGCAGAACTGAAGCTTTCTTT. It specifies CASSWGRTEAFF.

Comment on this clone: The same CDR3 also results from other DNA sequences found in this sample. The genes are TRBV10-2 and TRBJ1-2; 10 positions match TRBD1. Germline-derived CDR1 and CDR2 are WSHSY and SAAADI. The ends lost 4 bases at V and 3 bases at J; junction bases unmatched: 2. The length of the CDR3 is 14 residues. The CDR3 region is CASSGTGGHYGYTF. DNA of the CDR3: TGCGCCAGCAGTGGGACAGGGGGTCACTATGGCTACACCTTC.

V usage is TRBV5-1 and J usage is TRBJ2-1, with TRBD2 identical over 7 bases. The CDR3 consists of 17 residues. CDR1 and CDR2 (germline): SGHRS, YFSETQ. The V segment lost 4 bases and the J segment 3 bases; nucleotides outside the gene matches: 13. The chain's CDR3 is CASSEQLSGKYYNEQFF. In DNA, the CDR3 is TGCGCCAGCAGCGAACAACTCAGCGGGAAATACTACAATGAGCAGTTCTTC.